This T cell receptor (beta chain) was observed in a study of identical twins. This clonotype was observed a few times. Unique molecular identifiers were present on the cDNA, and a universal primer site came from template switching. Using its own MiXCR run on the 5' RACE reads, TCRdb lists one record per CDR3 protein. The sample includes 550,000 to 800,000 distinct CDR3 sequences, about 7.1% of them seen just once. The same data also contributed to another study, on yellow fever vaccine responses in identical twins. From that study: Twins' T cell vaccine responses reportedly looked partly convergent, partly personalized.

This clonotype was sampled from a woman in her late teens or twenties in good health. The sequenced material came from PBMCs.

The CDR3: CASTSQGQGTQYF. The CDR3 DNA reads TGTGCCAGCACCTCGCAGGGGCAGGGGACCCAGTACTTC. The chain recombines TRBV2 with TRBJ2-5; maybe TRBD1 (6 bases). Germline CDR1 SNHLY, CDR2 FYNNEI. This CDR3 is built from 13 residues. V gave up 7 bases and J gave up 7 bases, with 16 bases separating them. The variable domain in full, completed from reference TRBV2 and TRBJ2-5, reads EPEVTQTPSHQVTQMGQEVILRCVPISNHLYFYWYRQILGQKVEFLVSFYNNEISEKSEIFDDQFSVERPDGSNFTLKIRSTKLEDSAMYFCASTSQGQGTQYFGPGTRLLVL.